A single sample gave rise to the 15 T cell receptor beta chains below, sequenced in a study of OX40 agonist ivuxolimab in advanced cancers. To prepare the library, the immunoSEQ multiplex PCR assay was applied. Held by TCRdb, this immuneACCESS table contains in-frame sequences only and omits some clones. Under half of the omission traces to an unresolved V gene where checked; the cause of the rest is unknown. Here the sample has around 20,000 clones; around four fifths occur a single time. The ten biggest clones cover roughly 36% of the sample. Sequencing used CD4+ or CD8+ T cells sorted from blood, obtained in a trial of the OX40 agonist ivuxolimab. The source is an adult with an advanced solid tumor such as melanoma, head and neck, liver or kidney cancer.

The chain recombines TRBV10-2 with TRBJ1-1; D is unresolved. V lost 8 bases and J 4 bases, leaving 11 bases between the germline ends. The CDR3 loop spans 12 amino acids. CDR1 WSHSY and CDR2 SAAADI come from the germline V gene. The CDR3 reads CASAIGGTEAFF. CDR3 sequence (DNA): TGCGCCAGCGCCATAGGTGGCACTGAAGCTTTCTTT.

The chain recombines TRBV7-9 with TRBJ1-2; D is ambiguous. CDR3 size: 15 residues. The ends were cut back, 1 base at V and 0 bases at J, with 9 bases in the middle. Germline V CDR1 and CDR2: SEHNR, FQNEAQ (reference sequence). CDR3 sequence: CASSLVVGTNYGYTF. The CDR3 coding sequence is TGTGCCAGCAGCTTAGTTGTAGGAACTAACTATGGCTACACCTTC. The entire variable domain, with the rest obtained from reference TRBV7-9 and TRBJ1-2, is as follows: DTGVSQNPRHKITKRGQNVTFRCDPISEHNRLYWYRQTLGQGPEFLTYFQNEAQLEKSRLLSDRFSAERPKGSFSTLEIQRTEQGDSAMYLCASSLVVGTNYGYTFGSGTRLTVV.

The table lists this clone with a few counts. The chain recombines TRBV5-1 with TRBJ2-7; no reliable D call. V dropped 1 base and J dropped 5 bases, with 10 bases sitting between them. Germline values: CDR1 SGHRS, CDR2 YFSETQ. The CDR3 is 13 amino acids. The DNA for the CDR3 is TGCGCCAGCAGCTTGAAGGGTAACAACGAGCAGTACTTC. Translated: CASSLKGNNEQYF.

This sequence joins TRBV4-3 and TRBJ2-2; D is undetermined. Trimming stripped 3 bases from V and 6 bases from J, with 8 bases between. The germline V gene has CDR1 LGHNA and CDR2 YSLEER. The CDR3 has 13 residues. The CDR3 DNA reads as TGCGCCAGCAGCCACTTAGGGTCCGGGGAGCTGTTTTTT. Translated, it gives CASSHLGSGELFF.

The V call is TRBV9, the J call TRBJ2-7; possible D gene TRBD1, 5 bases. With 5 bases removed from V and 7 bases from J, the gap between germline ends came to 16 bases. The CDR3 runs to 13 residues. CDR1 is SGDLS, CDR2 YYNGEE, per germline. The chain's CDR3 is CASSPSGNREQYF. In nucleotides, the CDR3 is TGTGCCAGCAGTCCCTCAGGGAACAGGGAGCAGTACTTC.

V gene TRBV10-3 combines with J gene TRBJ2-1, with 7 nucleotides matching TRBD2. From germline, CDR1 is ENHRY and CDR2 SYGVKD. V trimming: 5 bases; J trimming: 4 bases; junction bases outside the gene matches: 20. The CDR3 has 19 residues. For the CDR3, the DNA is TGTGCCATCAGTCCGGAGGTGGGGCTCGCGGGAGAGTTGTACAATGAGCAGTTCTTC. It yields the protein CAISPEVGLAGELYNEQFF.

This CDR3 reads CASSVGGQGSYEQYF. The CDR3 region has the DNA TGTGCCAGCAGCGTCGGGGGCCAGGGATCCTACGAGCAGTACTTC. This chain uses TRBV7-9 with TRBJ2-7; D possibly matches TRBD1 or TRBD2 (6 bases each). V lost 5 bases, J lost 1 base, and 15 bases lay in between. The CDR3 covers 15 residues. Germline V gene lookup returns CDR1 SEHNR and CDR2 FQNEAQ (reference sequence).

The CDR3 DNA follows: TGTGCCAGCAGCTTAGCGGGGACCGGACCGGCTAGGGAGCAGTACTTC. As protein: CASSLAGTGPAREQYF. The chain is built from TRBV7-1 and TRBJ2-7; TRBD2 agrees at 8 bases. TRBV7-1 is classed as an ORF, of uncertain function. The length of the CDR3 is 16 residues. J was trimmed by 7 bases and V by 4 bases; bases with no gene match: 15.

The J gene is TRBJ2-3, the V gene TRBV27; D unclear. Germline CDR1 MNHEY, CDR2 SMNVEV (reference sequence). This CDR3 comprises 12 residues. CDR3 loop: CGSGDSTDTQYF. The CDR3 DNA sequence: TGTGGTAGTGGCGATTCCACAGATACGCAGTATTTT.

The chain has TRBV7-9 and TRBJ1-2, with unresolved D. The V gene's germline CDR1 is SEHNR and CDR2 FQNEAQ (reference sequence). Trimming took 5 bases from V and 2 from J, leaving 15 bases between them. This CDR3 has 15 residues. Here the CDR3 DNA reads TGTGCCAGCAGCCCGTCCACCAGAGGGAACTATGGCTACACCTTC. Protein: CASSPSTRGNYGYTF.

This rearrangement joins TRBV11-2 to TRBJ1-2, with 8 nucleotides matching TRBD1. V was clipped by 5 bases and J by 6 bases; unmatched bases: 8. Germline V gene lookup returns CDR1 SGHAT and CDR2 FQNNGV. This CDR3 spans 14 amino acids. CDR3 DNA: TGTGCCAGCAGCCTAACCACAGGGGGGGATGGCTACACCTTC. This sequence encodes CASSLTTGGDGYTF.

This clone was counted between two and nine times. The chain is built from TRBV5-1 and TRBJ2-1; D unresolved. V lost 0 bases and J 4 bases, leaving 14 bases between the germline ends. The CDR3 consists of 16 residues. The V gene's germline CDR1 is SGHRS and CDR2 YFSETQ. The CDR3 bases are TGCGCCAGCAGCTTGGGGGCGTTAGCCCTGTACAATGAGCAGTTCTTC. This encodes CASSLGALALYNEQFF.

The V and J genes are TRBV13 and TRBJ2-7; 7 bases align to TRBD2. With 3 bases clipped from V and 3 bases from J, the junction kept 8 bases outside the gene matches. The CDR3 extends over 15 amino acids. The germline V gene encodes CDR1 PRHDT and CDR2 FYEKMQ (reference sequence). CDR3 amino acids: CASSFIREGYYEQYF. CDR3 nucleotides: TGTGCCAGCAGCTTTATAAGGGAGGGATACTACGAGCAGTACTTC.

The count of this clone is one. J is TRBJ2-6 and V is TRBV2; D ambiguous. Germline V gives CDR1 SNHLY, CDR2 FYNNEI. V was clipped by 7 bases and J by 4 bases, with 11 bases between them. This CDR3 is built from 14 residues. CDR3 region: CASTFSVGANVLTF. As DNA, the CDR3 is TGTGCCAGCACTTTCTCTGTGGGGGCCAACGTCCTGACTTTC.

This chain uses TRBV6-6 with TRBJ2-7, with 7 bases lining up with TRBD2. The CDR3 consists of 15 residues. Trimming took 0 bases from V and 6 from J; bases not matched to a gene: 8. CDR1 is MNHNY, CDR2 SVGAGI, per germline (reference sequence). CDR3 loop: CASSYSEITGGEQYF. CDR3 nucleotide sequence: TGTGCCAGCAGTTACTCCGAGATTACGGGGGGCGAGCAGTACTTC.